A selection of T cell receptor beta chains follows, all from one sample in a study of OX40 agonist ivuxolimab in advanced cancers. The method was immunoSEQ multiplex PCR; TCRdb's version includes in-frame clones alone and lacks a portion of them. The sample lists 90,000 or so clones; 87% were seen once. Sequencing used CD4+ or CD8+ T cells sorted from blood, obtained in a trial of the OX40 agonist ivuxolimab. The source is an adult with an advanced solid tumor such as melanoma, head and neck, liver or kidney cancer. Both conserved end residues are part of each CDR3. D genes are given only for firm matches. Size values are once, few and many counts, or a class for expanded clones, and some rows have none.

d_call	v_call	clone_size	j_call	cdr3_nt	cdr3_aa
.	TRBV2	.	TRBJ2-2	TGTGCCAGCAGAGGGAGAAGGCAGGCGGGGGAGCTGTTTTTT	CASRGRRQAGELFF
.	TRBV21-1	.	TRBJ1-5	TGTGCCAGCAGCCCCCGGTGGTGGCAGCCCCAGCATTTT	CASSPRWWQPQHF
.	TRBV2	.	TRBJ1-2	TGTGCCAGCAGTGAGGGGCAGTACTATGGCTACACCTTC	CASSEGQYYGYTF
TRBD2	TRBV29-1	few	TRBJ2-1	TGCAGCGTTGGAAACCCTAGCGGGAGGAGTAATGAGCAGTTCTTC	CSVGNPSGRSNEQFF
TRBD1	TRBV14	.	TRBJ2-7	TGTGCCAGCAGCCAAGCACAGGGGGGCACCAGGCCCTACGAGCAGTACTTC	CASSQAQGGTRPYEQYF
.	TRBV7-2	.	TRBJ2-5	TGTGCCAGCAGCGAACCAGGTGGTGCCAAACAAGAGACCCAGTACTTC	CASSEPGGAKQETQYF
TRBD1	TRBV19	.	TRBJ1-2	TGTGCCAGTAGTATTTCGGGAATTGGACAGGGGGCCAGCAAAAACTATGGCTACACCTTC	CASSISGIGQGASKNYGYTF
.	TRBV28	.	TRBJ1-1	TGTGCCAGCAGTTTGCCAGGCTTCGGCACTGAAGCTTTCTTT	CASSLPGFGTEAFF
.	TRBV2	few	TRBJ1-3	TGTGCCAGCAGTCTACAGGGTACTGCTGGAAACACCATATATTTT	CASSLQGTAGNTIYF
.	TRBV5-6	medium-sized	TRBJ1-5	TGTGCCAGCAGCCATGACAGACGATTTAGCAATCAGCCCCAGCATTTT	CASSHDRRFSNQPQHF
.	TRBV6-1	.	TRBJ1-5	TGTGCCAGCAGAAGGCAGGGCGGCAATCAGCCCCAGCATTTT	CASRRQGGNQPQHF
.	TRBV6-6	once	TRBJ2-2	TGTGCCACCATTCGGGGGCTGGGGGGGACCGGGGAGCTGTTTTTT	CATIRGLGGTGELFF
.	TRBV5-1	.	TRBJ2-3	TGCGCCAGCAGCTTGGATGGGGGGCCGAGCACAGATACGCAGTATTTT	CASSLDGGPSTDTQYF
TRBD1	TRBV5-1	.	TRBJ2-5	TGCGCCAGCAGCCTCCCGGGACAGGGGGGAGAGACCCAGTACTTC	CASSLPGQGGETQYF
TRBD1	TRBV5-4	.	TRBJ2-5	TGTGCCAGCAGCAAAGACAGGGACCGGGAGACCCAGTACTTC	CASSKDRDRETQYF
.	TRBV13	.	TRBJ2-5	TGTGCCAGCAGCACTAGGTGGGAGACCCAGTACTTC	CASSTRWETQYF
.	TRBV11-2	.	TRBJ2-3	TGTGCCAGCAGGCAAACAGTTCAGGGCACAGATACGCAGTATTTT	CASRQTVQGTDTQYF
.	TRBV21-1	.	TRBJ1-4	TGTGCCAGCATCAAACGGCGTTCCCACAATGAAAAACTGTTTTTT	CASIKRRSHNEKLFF
.	TRBV5-4	.	TRBJ2-3	TGTGCCAGCAGCTTGGGGCATCAAGGCACAGATACGCAGTATTTT	CASSLGHQGTDTQYF
.	TRBV9	.	TRBJ2-7	TGTGCCAGCAGCTCCCGGGACCACTACGAGCAGTACTTC	CASSSRDHYEQYF
.	TRBV4-3	.	TRBJ2-5	TGCGCCAGCAGCCAAGAGGACGGCGGCTCCGGGGAGACCCAGTACTTC	CASSQEDGGSGETQYF
.	TRBV19	.	TRBJ2-5	TGTGCCAGTAGTGCCGGACTGCCCCAAGAGACCCAGTACTTC	CASSAGLPQETQYF
.	TRBV30	once	TRBJ2-1	TGTGCCTGGAGCGCCCGCGGCAGGAACTCCTACAATGAGCAGTTCTTC	CAWSARGRNSYNEQFF
TRBD1	TRBV7-6	.	TRBJ2-1	TGTGCCAGCAGCTTTTCCCCGTCGGGTGGACAGGCCTCCTACAATGAGCAGTTCTTC	CASSFSPSGGQASYNEQFF
TRBD1	TRBV5-6	.	TRBJ1-2	TGTGCCAGCAGCCGGAAAGGGACAGGGGGCTCTGGCTACACCTTC	CASSRKGTGGSGYTF
TRBD1	TRBV6-5	.	TRBJ1-5	TGTGCCAGCAGTTACTCCGGACAGGGCCATCAGCCCCAGCATTTT	CASSYSGQGHQPQHF
TRBD2	TRBV7-9	few	TRBJ2-7	TGTGCCAGCAGCTTAGCGGGAGGGCCGGAGGAGCAGTACTTC	CASSLAGGPEEQYF
.	TRBV7-2	.	TRBJ2-1	TGTGCCAGCAGCTCTTTAGTGGGGACTGCCTACAATGAGCAGTTCTTC	CASSSLVGTAYNEQFF
TRBD2	TRBV6-5	few	TRBJ2-7	TGTGCCAGCAGCTCCGCGGGGGGAGGTTCCTACGAGCAGTACTTC	CASSSAGGGSYEQYF
TRBD1	TRBV2	.	TRBJ1-2	TGTGCCAGCAGCGGGACAGGGGCCAGGAACTATGGCTACACCTTC	CASSGTGARNYGYTF
.	TRBV20-1	.	TRBJ1-4	TGCAGTGCAAGCACTAATGAAAAACTGTTTTTT	CSASTNEKLFF
TRBD1	TRBV19	.	TRBJ1-2	TGTGCCAGTAGTATCAAGTCGACAGGGTCAGCTTATGGCTACACCTTC	CASSIKSTGSAYGYTF
.	TRBV7-8	.	TRBJ2-2	TGTGCCAGCAGCTTGAGACTCGGCACCGGGGAGCTGTTTTTT	CASSLRLGTGELFF
TRBD2	TRBV7-8	.	TRBJ2-7	TGTGCCAGCAGCTCAGGGCCGGGACTAGCAGACGAGCAGTACTTC	CASSSGPGLADEQYF
.	TRBV7-2	.	TRBJ2-5	TGTGCCAGCAGCTGGGGTTCGAAGGGGACCAGGGGGGCCTACTTC	CASSWGSKGTRGAYF
TRBD1	TRBV29-1	.	TRBJ2-1	TGCAGCGCCGGACAGGGGGCTAATGAGCAGTTCTTC	CSAGQGANEQFF
TRBD1	TRBV10-3	.	TRBJ2-3	TGTGCCATCAGTGGGACAGGGGGCACAGATACGCAGTATTTT	CAISGTGGTDTQYF
TRBD2	TRBV5-1	.	TRBJ2-3	TGCGCCAGCAGCCCGGGGACTAGCGGGACTCGCACAGATACGCAGTATTTT	CASSPGTSGTRTDTQYF
.	TRBV6-5	.	TRBJ2-3	TGTGCCAGCAGTTACTCTCAGGGCCTACGCACAGATACGCAGTATTTT	CASSYSQGLRTDTQYF
TRBD2	TRBV5-8	.	TRBJ2-3	TGTGCCAGCAGCTTGAGACTAGCGGGGGGGCCTAGCACAGATACGCAGTATTTT	CASSLRLAGGPSTDTQYF
.	TRBV30	.	TRBJ1-6	TGTGCCTGGAGCAATCTGGGGGGAGGGCAAAGTTCACCCCTCCACTTT	CAWSNLGGGQSSPLHF
TRBD1	TRBV2	.	TRBJ1-1	TGTGCCAGTGGGAATTGGCAGGGGGCAAATGTGAACACTGAAGCTTTCTTT	CASGNWQGANVNTEAFF
TRBD1	TRBV15	.	TRBJ2-7	TGTGCCACCAGCGGACTACCCGGACAGGGAGGAAACTACGAGCAGTACTTC	CATSGLPGQGGNYEQYF
.	TRBV9	.	TRBJ2-7	TGTGCCAGCAGCGTAGGACAGGAACCCTACGAGCAGTACTTC	CASSVGQEPYEQYF
.	TRBV6-6	.	TRBJ2-7	TGTGCCAGCAGTTACGGGGAACATTCCTACGAGCAGTACTTC	CASSYGEHSYEQYF
.	TRBV21-1	.	TRBJ2-3	TGTGCCAGCAGCAAGCCCCGAGGTGGAGATACGCAGTATTTT	CASSKPRGGDTQYF
.	TRBV4-1	.	TRBJ1-1	TGCGCCAGCAGCCAAGTGGGGGGGCAAGCTTTCTTT	CASSQVGGQAFF
TRBD2	TRBV5-1	.	TRBJ2-7	TGCGCCAGCAGCTTAGGGGAGGGGAGGGCCTACGAGCAGTACTTC	CASSLGEGRAYEQYF
.	TRBV5-4	.	TRBJ1-1	TGTGCCAGCAGCTTGCTCACAGGGCGTGGAACTGAAGCTTTCTTT	CASSLLTGRGTEAFF
TRBD1	TRBV4-2	medium-sized	TRBJ1-1	TGTGCCAGCAGCCACCCCATGGCAGGGGGCGGTGAAGCTTTCTTT	CASSHPMAGGGEAFF
TRBD2	TRBV18	once	TRBJ2-5	TGTGCCAGCTCACCGACTAGCGCCCAAGAGACCCAGTACTTC	CASSPTSAQETQYF
.	TRBV18	.	TRBJ2-7	TGTGCCAGCTCACCACTAGGGGACGGGCAGTACTTC	CASSPLGDGQYF
.	TRBV30	few	TRBJ1-5	TGTGCCTGGAGTGCAGGGAACGAGCAGCCCCAGCATTTT	CAWSAGNEQPQHF
.	TRBV5-5	.	TRBJ2-5	TGTGCCAGCAGCTTGGGGGTTCAAGAGACCCAGTACTTC	CASSLGVQETQYF
TRBD2	TRBV18	.	TRBJ2-5	TGTGCCAGCTCACCAGGAGCGGGACTAGCGGGAGCATGGGAGACCCAGTACTTC	CASSPGAGLAGAWETQYF